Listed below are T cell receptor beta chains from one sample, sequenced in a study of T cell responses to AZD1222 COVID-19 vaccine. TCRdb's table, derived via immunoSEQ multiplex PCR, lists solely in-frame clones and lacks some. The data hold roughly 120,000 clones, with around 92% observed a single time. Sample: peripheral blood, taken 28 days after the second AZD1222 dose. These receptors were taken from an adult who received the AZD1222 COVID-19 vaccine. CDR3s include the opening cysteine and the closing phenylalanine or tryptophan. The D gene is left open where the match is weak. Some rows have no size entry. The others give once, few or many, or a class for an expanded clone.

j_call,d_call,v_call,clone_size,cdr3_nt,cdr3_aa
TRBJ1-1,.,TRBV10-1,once,TGCGCCAGAAGAAACACTGAAGCTTTCTTT,CARRNTEAFF
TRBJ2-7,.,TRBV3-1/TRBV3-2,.,TGTGCCAGCAGCCGTGGGACAATGAACGAGCAGTACTTC,CASSRGTMNEQYF
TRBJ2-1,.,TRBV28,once,TGTGCCAGCAGTTTGACTTTACGGGGGGCGAACAATGAGCAGTTCTTC,CASSLTLRGANNEQFF
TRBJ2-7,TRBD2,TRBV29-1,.,TGCAGCGTTTTAGGACTAGCGGGAGACGAGCAGTACTTC,CSVLGLAGDEQYF
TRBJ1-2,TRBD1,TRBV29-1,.,TGCAGCGTAGTCCCGGGACAGGGTTGGGTTGATGGCTACACCTTC,CSVVPGQGWVDGYTF
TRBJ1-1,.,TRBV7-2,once,TGTGCCAGCAGCTCCCGGCTACAATCGAACACTGAAGCTTTCTTT,CASSSRLQSNTEAFF
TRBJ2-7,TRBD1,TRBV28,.,TGTGCCAGCAGTTCCCCTCGGGACAGGGGGGGCTACGAGCAGTACTTC,CASSSPRDRGGYEQYF
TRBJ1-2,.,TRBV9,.,TGTGCCAGCAGCCCCTCTAGGGGCCGCTATGGCTACACCTTC,CASSPSRGRYGYTF
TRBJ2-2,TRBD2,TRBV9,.,TGTGCCAGCAGCCCGGGAGGCGGGGAGCTGTTTTTT,CASSPGGGELFF
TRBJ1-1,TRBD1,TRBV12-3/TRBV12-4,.,TGTGCCAGCAGTTTACAGGGGGCGACTGAAGCTTTCTTT,CASSLQGATEAFF
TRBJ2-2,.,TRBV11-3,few,TGTGCCAGCAGCCCGGGGCCCGGGGAGCTGTTTTTT,CASSPGPGELFF
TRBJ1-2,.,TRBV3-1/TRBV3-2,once,TGTGCCAGCAGCCTCCTGGGGGATCATGGCTACACCTTC,CASSLLGDHGYTF
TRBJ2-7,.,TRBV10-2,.,TGCGCCAGCAGTGAGTCGAATACGGTAGAAAGGAGATACGAGCAGTACTTC,CASSESNTVERRYEQYF
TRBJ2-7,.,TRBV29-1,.,TGCAGCGTTGGACAGGACTCCTACGAGCAGTACTTC,CSVGQDSYEQYF
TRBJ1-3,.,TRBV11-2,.,TGTGCCAGCAGCTTAGAATCACTCTCTGGAAACACCATATATTTT,CASSLESLSGNTIYF
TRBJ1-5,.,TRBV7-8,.,TGTGCCAGCAGCCTCTCTCGCAATCAGCCCCAGCATTTT,CASSLSRNQPQHF
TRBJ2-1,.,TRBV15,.,TGTGCCACCAGCAGTGGTGGGGAACTCCACTCCTACAATGAGCAGTTCTTC,CATSSGGELHSYNEQFF
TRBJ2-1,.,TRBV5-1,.,TGCGCCAGCAGGGGGGGATCCTACAATGAGCAGTTCTTC,CASRGGSYNEQFF
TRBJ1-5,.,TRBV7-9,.,TGTGCCAGCAGCTTAGATCTTAAGGGGCAGCCCCAGCATTTT,CASSLDLKGQPQHF
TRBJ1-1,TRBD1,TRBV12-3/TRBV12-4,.,TGTGCCAGCAGTTTGGGACAGCCCGATGAAGCTTTCTTT,CASSLGQPDEAFF
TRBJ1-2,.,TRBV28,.,TGTGCCAGCAGTTTACCTGGGGTGCAGGGTGGCTACACCTTC,CASSLPGVQGGYTF
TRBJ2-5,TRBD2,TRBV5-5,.,TGTGCCAGCAGCTTGGGTGGTCCCAGCGGGAGGCTTAGCCAAGAGACCCAGTACTTC,CASSLGGPSGRLSQETQYF
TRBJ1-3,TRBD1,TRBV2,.,TGTGCCAGCAGTGAGGGTGGAAGGGACAGGGGCTCTGGAAACACCATATATTTT,CASSEGGRDRGSGNTIYF
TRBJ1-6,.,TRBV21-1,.,TGTGCCAGCAGCAACCGGACAGGGGCCCCCAGCTCCTATAATTCACCCCTCCACTTT,CASSNRTGAPSSYNSPLHF
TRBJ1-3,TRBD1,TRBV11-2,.,TGTGCCAGCAGCTCCTCCGAGACAGGGGGCTTAGGAAACACCATATATTTT,CASSSSETGGLGNTIYF
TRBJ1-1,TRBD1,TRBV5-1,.,TGCGCCAGCAGCCCGGGACAGGGAACTGAAGCTTTCTTT,CASSPGQGTEAFF
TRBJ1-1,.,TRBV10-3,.,TGTGCCATCAGTGAGTCGACAATGGTGGGCACTGAAGCTTTCTTT,CAISESTMVGTEAFF
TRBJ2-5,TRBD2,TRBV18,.,TGTGCCAGCTCACCACTAGCGGGAGAAGAGACCCAGTACTTC,CASSPLAGEETQYF
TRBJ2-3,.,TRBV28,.,TGTGCCAGCAGCCCTTTTTATAGCGCCACCACAGATACGCAGTATTTT,CASSPFYSATTDTQYF
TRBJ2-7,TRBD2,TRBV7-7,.,TGTGCTAGCAGCTTAATGGCGGGGGACGAGCAGTACTTC,CASSLMAGDEQYF
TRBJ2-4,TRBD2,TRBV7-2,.,TGTGCCAGCAGCCTAGCGGTACTAGCCAAAAACATTCAGTACTTC,CASSLAVLAKNIQYF
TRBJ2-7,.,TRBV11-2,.,TGTGCCAGCAGCTTCACAGAGGTGCAGTACTTC,CASSFTEVQYF
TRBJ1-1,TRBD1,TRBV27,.,TGTGCCAGCAGTTTAAACAGGGGGAGCACTGAAGCTTTCTTT,CASSLNRGSTEAFF
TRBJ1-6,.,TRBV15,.,TGTGCCACCAGCAGAGCCAGGACCCGGGACCCTAATTCACCCCTCCACTTT,CATSRARTRDPNSPLHF
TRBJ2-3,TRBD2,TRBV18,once,TGTTCCTCAGCGGGAGCGAGCACAGATACGCAGTATTTT,CSSAGASTDTQYF
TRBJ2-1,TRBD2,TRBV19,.,TGTGCCAGCAAAAGGAGCGGGGTCTACAATGAGCAGTTCTTC,CASKRSGVYNEQFF
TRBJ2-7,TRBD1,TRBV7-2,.,TGTGCCAGCAGCTTGGGACAGGGGAATACCTACGAGCAGTACTTC,CASSLGQGNTYEQYF
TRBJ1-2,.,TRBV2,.,TGTGCCAGCAAACAATACTCTGCGGTAGGCTACACCTTC,CASKQYSAVGYTF
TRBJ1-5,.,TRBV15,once,TGTGCCACCAGCTACCAACAGGGTGTCGGTCAGCCCCAGCATTTT,CATSYQQGVGQPQHF
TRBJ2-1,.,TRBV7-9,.,TGTGCCAGCAGCAAAACGTATGGGGCCGAGCAGTTCTTC,CASSKTYGAEQFF
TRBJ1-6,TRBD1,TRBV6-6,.,TGTGCCAGCAGCCAAGGACAGGTCGATAATTCACCCCTCCACTTT,CASSQGQVDNSPLHF
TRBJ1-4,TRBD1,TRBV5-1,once,TGCGCCAGCAGCACAAGACAGGGAACGGATGAAAAACTGTTTTTT,CASSTRQGTDEKLFF
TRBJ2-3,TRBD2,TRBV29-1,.,TGCAGCGTTCCTAGCGGGGGTTCGTCAGATACGCAGTATTTT,CSVPSGGSSDTQYF
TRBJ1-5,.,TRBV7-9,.,TGTGCCAGCGCCCGGGAAGAGAATCAGCCCCAGCATTTT,CASAREENQPQHF
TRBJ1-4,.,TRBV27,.,TGTGCCAGCAGTCCCTTCGAGCGGGGGGAGGGAAAACTGTTTTTT,CASSPFERGEGKLFF
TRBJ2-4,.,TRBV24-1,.,TGTGCCACCAGTGATTTATCCGACGCCAAAAACATTCAGTACTTC,CATSDLSDAKNIQYF
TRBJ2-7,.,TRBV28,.,TGTGCCAGCAGGAAGGTCGATCGCTACGAGCAGTACTTC,CASRKVDRYEQYF
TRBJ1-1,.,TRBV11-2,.,TGTGCCAGCAGCTTCTCGGGACAAAACACTGAAGCTTTCTTT,CASSFSGQNTEAFF